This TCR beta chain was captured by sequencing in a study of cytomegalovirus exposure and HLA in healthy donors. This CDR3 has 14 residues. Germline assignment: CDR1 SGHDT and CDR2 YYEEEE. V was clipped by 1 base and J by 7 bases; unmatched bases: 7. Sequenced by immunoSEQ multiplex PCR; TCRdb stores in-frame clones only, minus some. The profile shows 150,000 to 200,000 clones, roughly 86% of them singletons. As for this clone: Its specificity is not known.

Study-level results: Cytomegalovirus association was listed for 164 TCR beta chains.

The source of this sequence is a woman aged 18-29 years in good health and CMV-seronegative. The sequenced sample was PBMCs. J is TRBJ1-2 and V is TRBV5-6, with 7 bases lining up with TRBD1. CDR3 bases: TGTGCCAGCAGCTTGAGACAGGGAAGAATTGGCTACACCTTC. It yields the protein CASSLRQGRIGYTF.